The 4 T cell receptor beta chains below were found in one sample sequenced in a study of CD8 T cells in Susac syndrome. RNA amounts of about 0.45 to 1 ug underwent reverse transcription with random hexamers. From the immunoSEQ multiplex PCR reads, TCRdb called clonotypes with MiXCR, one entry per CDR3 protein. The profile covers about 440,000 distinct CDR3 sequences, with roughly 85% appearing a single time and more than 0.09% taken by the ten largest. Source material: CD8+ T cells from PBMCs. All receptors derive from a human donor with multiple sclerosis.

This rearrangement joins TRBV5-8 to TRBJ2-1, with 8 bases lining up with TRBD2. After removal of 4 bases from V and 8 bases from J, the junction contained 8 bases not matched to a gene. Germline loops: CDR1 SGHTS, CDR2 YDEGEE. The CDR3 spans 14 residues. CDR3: CASSVKREIDEQFF. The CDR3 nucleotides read TGTGCCAGCAGCGTGAAGCGGGAGATCGATGAGCAGTTCTTC.

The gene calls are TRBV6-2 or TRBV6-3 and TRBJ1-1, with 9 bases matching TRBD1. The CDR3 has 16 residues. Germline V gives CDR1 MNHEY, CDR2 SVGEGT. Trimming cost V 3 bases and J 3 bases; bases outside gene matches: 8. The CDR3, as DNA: TGTGCCAGCAGTTATGGAACAGGGGGCGCACACACTGAAGCTTTCTTT. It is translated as CASSYGTGGAHTEAFF.

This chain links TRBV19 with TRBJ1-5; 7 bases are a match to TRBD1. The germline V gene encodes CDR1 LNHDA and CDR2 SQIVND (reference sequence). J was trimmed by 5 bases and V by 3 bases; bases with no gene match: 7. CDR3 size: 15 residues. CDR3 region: CASSISGQGDQPQHF. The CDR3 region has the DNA TGTGCCAGTAGTATCTCCGGGCAGGGGGATCAGCCCCAGCATTTT.

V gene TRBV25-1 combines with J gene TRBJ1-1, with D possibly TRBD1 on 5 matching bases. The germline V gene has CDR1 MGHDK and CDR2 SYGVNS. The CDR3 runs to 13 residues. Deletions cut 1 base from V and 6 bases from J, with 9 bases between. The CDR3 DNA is TGTGCCAGCAGTGAATTTAGGGGAGCTGAAGCTTTCTTT. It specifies CASSEFRGAEAFF. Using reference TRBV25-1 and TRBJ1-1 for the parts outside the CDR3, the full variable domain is EADIYQTPRYLVIGTGKKITLECSQTMGHDKMYWYQQDPGMELHLIHYSYGVNSTEKGDLSSESTVSRIRTEHFPLTLESARPSHTSQYLCASSEFRGAEAFFGQGTRLTVV.